This is a list of T cell receptor beta chains from one sample in a study of blood T cell repertoires in COVID-19. Sequencing was performed with immunoSEQ multiplex PCR; in TCRdb, only in-frame clones are kept and a portion is missing. The sample has around 250,000 clones, approximately 89% seen once; the top ten hold about 3%. The specimen was PBMCs or T cells enriched from blood (not recorded which). These receptors came from a man aged 35-49 years who had been exposed to COVID-19. CDR3s include the opening cysteine and the closing phenylalanine or tryptophan. D genes are given only for firm matches. Size is omitted from some rows. Given values are once, few, many or a class for expanded clones.

j_call clone_size d_call v_call cdr3_aa cdr3_nt
TRBJ1-1 . . TRBV5-5 CASSTTPTGTEAFF TGTGCCAGCAGCACAACCCCCACAGGCACTGAAGCTTTCTTT
TRBJ2-2 . TRBD2 TRBV19 CASSIFRLAETGELFF TGTGCCAGTAGTATTTTTCGACTAGCGGAGACCGGGGAGCTGTTTTTT
TRBJ1-2 . . TRBV6-2/TRBV6-3 CASSYGPFGRSKYGYTF TGTGCCAGCAGTTATGGCCCTTTCGGGAGGAGCAAGTATGGCTACACCTTC
TRBJ2-7 . TRBD1 TRBV27 CASSLSGTGGAWTSYEQYF TGTGCCAGCAGTTTGTCCGGGACAGGGGGCGCGTGGACCTCCTACGAGCAGTACTTC
TRBJ1-5 . . TRBV6-5 CASSYFRTDGNQPQHF TGTGCCAGCAGTTACTTTAGGACTGATGGCAATCAGCCCCAGCATTTT
TRBJ1-2 . . TRBV10-3 CATAPTVSNYGYTF TGTGCCACCGCACCGACAGTTTCTAACTATGGCTACACCTTC
TRBJ1-5 . TRBD1 TRBV27 CASSSQGDNQPQHF TGTGCCAGCAGTTCCCAGGGGGACAATCAGCCCCAGCATTTT
TRBJ1-2 . TRBD1 TRBV27 CASRPIPGQEGYYTF TGTGCCAGCAGGCCGATACCGGGACAGGAAGGATATTACACCTTC
TRBJ1-4 . TRBD1 TRBV19 CASSSQRANLGTDHEKLFF TGTGCCAGTAGTTCTCAGCGGGCGAACCTCGGGACAGACCACGAAAAACTGTTTTTT
TRBJ2-3 . . TRBV10-3 CAISAGPGTDTQYF TGTGCCATCAGTGCAGGACCAGGGACAGATACGCAGTATTTT
TRBJ1-1 . . TRBV6-2/TRBV6-3 CASSYSGYRRGGEQVHTEAFF TGTGCCAGCAGTTACTCGGGATATCGAAGGGGTGGGGAACAAGTTCATACTGAAGCTTTCTTT
TRBJ2-3 . . TRBV7-9 CASSLTQGSSLTDTQYF TGTGCCAGCAGTCTAACCCAGGGTTCTAGTCTAACAGATACGCAGTATTTT
TRBJ1-2 . . TRBV7-2 CASSNPASYGYTF TGTGCCAGCAGCAACCCAGCGAGTTATGGCTACACCTTC
TRBJ2-7 . . TRBV2 CASSERQRPYEQYF TGTGCCAGCAGTGAAAGGCAGCGGCCCTACGAGCAGTACTTC
TRBJ1-2 . . TRBV9 CASWGGSGYTF TGTGCCAGCTGGGGAGGGTCTGGCTACACCTTC
TRBJ1-1 . TRBD1 TRBV6-5 CASSRDRASEAFF TGTGCCAGCAGTAGGGACAGGGCTTCTGAAGCTTTCTTT
TRBJ1-5 . . TRBV4-1 CASSGGGNQPQHF TGCGCCAGCAGCGGCGGAGGCAATCAGCCCCAGCATTTT
TRBJ2-1 . TRBD2 TRBV7-2 CASSPVSGRASEQFF TGTGCCAGCAGCCCCGTTAGCGGGAGGGCCTCTGAGCAGTTCTTC
TRBJ2-7 . . TRBV7-9 CASSLDIHYEQYF TGTGCCAGCAGCTTAGACATTCACTACGAGCAGTACTTC
TRBJ1-1 . . TRBV5-1 CASSFGQHTEAFF TGCGCCAGCAGCTTTGGACAGCACACTGAAGCTTTCTTT
TRBJ1-5 . TRBD1 TRBV19 CASSKTDRGYNQPQHF TGTGCCAGTAGTAAAACGGACAGGGGGTACAATCAGCCCCAGCATTTT
TRBJ2-7 . . TRBV29-1 CSVVGGGPWLNEQYF TGCAGCGTTGTGGGGGGGGGCCCTTGGCTCAACGAGCAGTACTTC
TRBJ2-1 few TRBD1 TRBV5-4 CASSGGQFNNEQFF TGTGCCAGCAGCGGGGGACAGTTTAACAATGAGCAGTTCTTC
TRBJ1-3 . . TRBV28 CATINQAKTGNTIYF TGTGCCACCATAAACCAGGCCAAAACTGGAAACACCATATATTTT
TRBJ1-1 . . TRBV5-5 CASRAGWGNTEAFF TGTGCCAGCAGGGCAGGGTGGGGGAACACTGAAGCTTTCTTT
TRBJ1-5 . TRBD1 TRBV2 CASKGTGGSSNQPQHF TGTGCCAGCAAAGGGACAGGGGGTTCGAGCAATCAGCCCCAGCATTTT
TRBJ1-2 . . TRBV25-1 CASSARDTYTF TGTGCCAGCAGTGCCCGCGATACGTACACCTTC
TRBJ2-1 once TRBD2 TRBV12-3/TRBV12-4 CASNRLAGDEQFF TGTGCCAGCAATAGGCTAGCGGGAGATGAGCAGTTCTTC
TRBJ2-2 . . TRBV9 CASSVEVGGTYDTGELFF TGTGCCAGCAGCGTAGAGGTTGGCGGGACGTACGACACCGGGGAGCTGTTTTTT
TRBJ1-4 . TRBD1 TRBV30 CAWNPTGTGLSNEKLFF TGTGCCTGGAACCCAACCGGGACAGGGTTATCTAATGAAAAACTGTTTTTT
TRBJ2-7 . TRBD2 TRBV4-1 CASSQGLSGRYEQYF TGCGCCAGCAGCCAAGGGCTTAGCGGGAGGTACGAGCAGTACTTC
TRBJ1-1 . . TRBV5-6 CASSLDAGWTEAFF TGTGCCAGCAGCTTGGACGCAGGGTGGACTGAAGCTTTCTTT
TRBJ2-7 . TRBD2 TRBV28 CASSSRRAGASYEQYF TGTGCCAGCAGTTCCCGGAGAGCGGGAGCATCCTACGAGCAGTACTTC
TRBJ1-3 once TRBD1 TRBV7-9 CASSAGQGASGNTIYF TGTGCCAGCAGCGCCGGCCAGGGGGCTAGTGGAAACACCATATATTTT
TRBJ2-7 once TRBD1 TRBV3-1/TRBV3-2 CASSRRQGAYEQYF TGTGCCAGCAGCCGTCGACAGGGGGCCTACGAGCAGTACTTC
TRBJ1-6 once . TRBV7-6 CASSPIDSPLHF TGTGCCAGCAGCCCGATAGATTCACCCCTCCACTTT
TRBJ2-7 . . TRBV28 CASRTPGTPGSYEQYF TGTGCCAGCAGGACCCCCGGGACACCGGGTTCCTACGAGCAGTACTTC
TRBJ2-7 . . TRBV7-7 CASSQGVAGYDEQYF TGTGCTAGCAGCCAGGGTGTGGCAGGGTATGACGAGCAGTACTTC
TRBJ2-1 . . TRBV30 CAWRGVGGGNEQFF TGTGCCTGGAGAGGAGTGGGAGGGGGCAATGAGCAGTTCTTC
TRBJ1-4 . TRBD1 TRBV28 CASSTRGTGGDEKLFF TGTGCCAGCAGTACTAGGGGGACAGGGGGGGACGAAAAACTGTTTTTT
TRBJ1-2 . TRBD1 TRBV7-6 CASSSRQGSMKGYTF TGTGCCAGCAGCTCCAGACAGGGGTCTATGAAAGGCTACACCTTC